Listed below are T cell receptor beta chains from one sample, sequenced in a study of blood T cell repertoires in COVID-19. Sequenced by immunoSEQ multiplex PCR; TCRdb stores in-frame clones only, minus some. This sample carries around 28,000 clones, 75% to 90% of them seen once, and the ten largest clones take over 40%. The sequenced material came from peripheral blood. The receptors were gathered from a human donor with acute or convalescent COVID-19. The donor label of this sample is uncertain. The CDR3 runs from the conserved cysteine through the conserved F or W. The D gene is left open where the match is weak. Not every row has a clone size; where given, it reads once, few, many or a size class.

>-|TRBV7-2|-|TRBJ2-5
TGTGCCAGCAGCCCCGGTGCCAGGACCAGGGTAGAGACCCAGTACTTC
CASSPGARTRVETQYF
>few|TRBV7-9|-|TRBJ1-2
TGTGCCAGCAGCTTCGAAGGGGCAAATGGCTACACCTTC
CASSFEGANGYTF
>-|TRBV4-1|TRBD2|TRBJ2-1
TGCGCCAGCAGCCAACCACAGGGTGCCCTAGCGGGAGGTCATGAGCAGTTCTTC
CASSQPQGALAGGHEQFF
>-|TRBV11-3|TRBD2|TRBJ2-1
TGTGCCAGCAGACCGGGACTAGCGGGAGGCTACAATGAGCAGTTCTTC
CASRPGLAGGYNEQFF
>-|TRBV3-1/TRBV3-2|TRBD2|TRBJ2-5
TGTGCCAGCAGCCCTGGACTAGCGGGGGGGGAAGAGACCCAGTACTTC
CASSPGLAGGEETQYF
>-|TRBV2|TRBD1|TRBJ2-7
TGTGCCAGCACCCTTGGACAGGGAGGCTACGAGCAGTACTTC
CASTLGQGGYEQYF
>-|TRBV9|TRBD2|TRBJ2-2
TGTGCCAGCAGCGCGACTAGCGGGGGGGCCTACACCGGGGAGCTGTTTTTT
CASSATSGGAYTGELFF
>-|TRBV7-3|TRBD2|TRBJ2-3
TGTGCCAGCAGCTTAACTCCCAATTTGGGCGGGGGTACAGATACGCAGTATTTT
CASSLTPNLGGGTDTQYF
>once|TRBV4-2|TRBD2|TRBJ2-3
TGTGCCAGCAGCCAAGATAATGTCCTATCGCGGGGGGGAACAGATACGCAGTATTTT
CASSQDNVLSRGGTDTQYF
>few|TRBV7-3|-|TRBJ2-5
TGTGCCAGCAGCTTAAGGAGCGGAGGCCAAGAGACCCAGTACTTC
CASSLRSGGQETQYF
>-|TRBV19|-|TRBJ2-7
TGTGCCAGCCAGGCGGCGGGGGAGCAGTACTTC
CASQAAGEQYF
>-|TRBV28|TRBD2|TRBJ2-1
TGTGCCAGCAGTTTACTAGCGGCCCAAACCCTCTACAATGAGCAGTTCTTC
CASSLLAAQTLYNEQFF
>-|TRBV19|-|TRBJ1-6
TGTGCCAGCAAGCGGGCGGATAATTCACCCCTCCACTTT
CASKRADNSPLHF
>-|TRBV28|-|TRBJ2-3
TGTGCCAGCAGCAACCGGGACACCCACACAGATACGCAGTATTTT
CASSNRDTHTDTQYF
>-|TRBV28|-|TRBJ1-2
TGTGCCAGCAGTTTATACAGCTCAACGTGGGATGGCTACACCTTC
CASSLYSSTWDGYTF
>few|TRBV11-1|-|TRBJ2-2
TGTGCCAGCAGCTTACAGGGTGGCACCGGGGAGCTGTTTTTT
CASSLQGGTGELFF